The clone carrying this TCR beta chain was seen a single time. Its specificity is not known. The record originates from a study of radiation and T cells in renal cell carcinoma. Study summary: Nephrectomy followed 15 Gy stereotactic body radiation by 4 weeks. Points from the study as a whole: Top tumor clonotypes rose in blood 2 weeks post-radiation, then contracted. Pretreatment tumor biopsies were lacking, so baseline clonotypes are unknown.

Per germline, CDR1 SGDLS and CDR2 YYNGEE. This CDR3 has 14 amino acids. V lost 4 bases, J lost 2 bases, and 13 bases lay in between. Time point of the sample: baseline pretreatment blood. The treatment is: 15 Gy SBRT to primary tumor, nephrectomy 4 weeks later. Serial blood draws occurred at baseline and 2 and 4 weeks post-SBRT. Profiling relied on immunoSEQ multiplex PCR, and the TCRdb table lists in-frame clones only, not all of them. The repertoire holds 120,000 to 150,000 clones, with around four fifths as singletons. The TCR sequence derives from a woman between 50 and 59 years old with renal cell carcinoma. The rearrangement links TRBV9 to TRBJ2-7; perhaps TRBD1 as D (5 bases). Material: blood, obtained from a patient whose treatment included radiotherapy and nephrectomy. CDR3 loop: CASSPIQGAYEQYF. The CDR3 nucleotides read TGTGCCAGCAGCCCGATTCAGGGTGCCTACGAGCAGTACTTC.